These 7 T cell receptor beta chains share one sample of origin, sequenced in a study of liver allograft versus peripheral blood T cells. Study-level background: Comparative analysis was performed on T cell receptor repertoires from transplanted livers and from recipients' peripheral blood.

TCRdb reanalysed the reads using MiXCR and keeps one entry per CDR3 protein. The data show fewer than 15,000 distinct CDR3 sequences, with approximately 19% seen just once and 13% held by the top ten. The receptors stem from a human patient who had a liver transplant. Some T cells may be the graft donor's.

There are many counts of this clonotype. The J gene is TRBJ1-1, the V gene TRBV6-5; the D gene is possibly TRBD1 (5 bases). With 3 bases removed from V and 1 base from J, the gap between germline ends came to 15 bases. The germline V gene encodes CDR1 MNHEY and CDR2 SVGAGI. The CDR3 totals 16 residues. Here the CDR3 reads CASSYSGHRANTEAFF. The CDR3 DNA sequence: TGTGCCAGCAGTTATTCAGGGCATCGAGCGAACACTGAAGCTTTCTTT.

This clonotype was seen many times. The chain is built from TRBV7-9 and TRBJ1-1, with D possibly matching TRBD1 (5 bases). V lost 5 bases and J 1 base, leaving 14 bases between the germline ends. This CDR3 has 15 residues. Per the germline V gene, CDR1 is SEHNR and CDR2 is FQNEAQ (reference sequence). In DNA form, the CDR3 reads TGTGCCAGCAGCCGCAGGGAGAGGGGGAACACTGAAGCTTTCTTT. Encoded protein: CASSRRERGNTEAFF.

The V call is TRBV28, the J call TRBJ2-7; 9 bases agree with TRBD2. The germline V gene has CDR1 MDHEN and CDR2 SYDVKM. The V gene end was trimmed by 3 bases and the J gene end by 0 bases; junction bases not matched to a gene: 0. CDR3 size: 14 residues. The CDR3, as DNA: TGTGCCAGCAGTTTTAGCGGGAGCTCCTACGAGCAGTACTTC. Translating gives CASSFSGSSYEQYF.

The V gene is TRBV9, the J gene TRBJ2-2, with unresolved D. Germline loops: CDR1 SGDLS, CDR2 YYNGEE. CDR3 length: 13 residues. The V end was cut by 4 bases, the J end by 3 bases, with 7 bases between. CDR3: CASSLDHTGELFF. CDR3 bases: TGTGCCAGCAGCTTGGATCACACCGGGGAGCTGTTTTTT.

This clonotype was observed at least ten times. The chain recombines TRBV12-3 or TRBV12-4 with TRBJ1-3, with D perhaps matching TRBD1 (5 bases). This CDR3 has 13 amino acids. The germline V and J ends were trimmed by 5 bases and 8 bases, with 13 bases remaining between them. CDR3 nucleotide sequence: TGTGCCAGCAGTCAAAATAGGGGTTACACCATATATTTT. This encodes CASSQNRGYTIYF.

This clonotype was seen ten or more times. The chain couples TRBV27 to TRBJ1-1, with TRBD1 matching 11 bases. CDR1 is MNHEY, CDR2 SMNVEV, per germline (reference sequence). Trimming at V came to 9 bases and at J to 6 bases, leaving 6 bases not matched to a gene. The CDR3 runs to 13 residues. In nucleotides, the CDR3 is TGTGCCAGTTGGGACAGGGGGAGGGCTGAAGCTTTCTTT. Translated: CASWDRGRAEAFF.

This clonotype was seen a handful of times. The chain combines TRBV28 with TRBJ2-6; D not certain. Germline CDR1 reads MDHEN; CDR2 reads SYDVKM. The CDR3 runs 16 residues. Trimming cost V 2 bases and J 0 bases, with 8 bases left between them. The CDR3 region has the DNA TGTGCCAGCAGTTTAATACGGATCTCTGGGGCCAACGTCCTGACTTTC. It codes for CASSLIRISGANVLTF.